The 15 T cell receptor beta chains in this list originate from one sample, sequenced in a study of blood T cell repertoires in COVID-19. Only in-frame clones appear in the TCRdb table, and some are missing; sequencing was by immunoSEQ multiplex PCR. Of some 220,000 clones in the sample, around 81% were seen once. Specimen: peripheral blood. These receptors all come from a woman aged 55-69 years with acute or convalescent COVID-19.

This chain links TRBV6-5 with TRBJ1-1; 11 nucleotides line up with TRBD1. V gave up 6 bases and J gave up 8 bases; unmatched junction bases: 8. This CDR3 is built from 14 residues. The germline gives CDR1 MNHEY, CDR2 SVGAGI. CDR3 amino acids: CASRGTGGWLEAFF. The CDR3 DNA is TGTGCCAGCAGAGGGACAGGGGGTTGGTTAGAAGCTTTCTTT.

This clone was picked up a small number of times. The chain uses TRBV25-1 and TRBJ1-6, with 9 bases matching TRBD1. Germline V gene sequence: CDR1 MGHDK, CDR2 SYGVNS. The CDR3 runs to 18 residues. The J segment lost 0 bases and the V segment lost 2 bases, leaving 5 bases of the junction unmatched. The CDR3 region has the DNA TGTGCCAGCAGTGAAGGGACAGGGTTTAGCTCCTATAATTCACCCCTCCACTTT. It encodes CASSEGTGFSSYNSPLHF.

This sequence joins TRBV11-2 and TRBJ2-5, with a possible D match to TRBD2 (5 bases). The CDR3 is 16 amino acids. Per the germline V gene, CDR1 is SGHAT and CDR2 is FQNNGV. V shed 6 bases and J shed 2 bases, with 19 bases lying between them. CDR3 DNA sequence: TGTGCCAGCAGGGCAATGGGTTCGGGATTACAAGAGACCCAGTACTTC. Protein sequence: CASRAMGSGLQETQYF.

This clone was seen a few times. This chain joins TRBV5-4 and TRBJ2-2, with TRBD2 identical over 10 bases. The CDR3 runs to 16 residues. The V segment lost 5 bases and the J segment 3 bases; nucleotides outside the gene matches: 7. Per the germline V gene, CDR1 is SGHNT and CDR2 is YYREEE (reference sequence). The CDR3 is CASSPSGGADTGELFF. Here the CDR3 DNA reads TGTGCCAGCAGTCCGAGCGGGGGGGCCGACACCGGGGAGCTGTTTTTT.

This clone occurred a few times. The CDR3 region has the DNA TGTGCCAGCACCCCAGGGGGTTCGCCCCAGCATTTT. It encodes CASTPGGSPQHF. V and J are TRBV27 and TRBJ1-5; 7 bases match TRBD1. Germline CDR1 MNHEY, CDR2 SMNVEV (reference sequence). The CDR3 loop spans 12 amino acids. V gave up 7 bases and J gave up 9 bases; unmatched junction bases: 6.

The CDR3 region is CASSAGLAGGGYEQYF. CDR3 nucleotides: TGCGCCAGCAGCGCGGGACTAGCGGGGGGAGGGTACGAGCAGTACTTC. V gene TRBV5-1 combines with J gene TRBJ2-7; 15 bases map to TRBD2. Germline V gene sequence: CDR1 SGHRS, CDR2 YFSETQ. Losses at the gene ends were 4 bases for V and 4 bases for J; bases not matched to a gene: 6. This CDR3 comprises 16 residues.

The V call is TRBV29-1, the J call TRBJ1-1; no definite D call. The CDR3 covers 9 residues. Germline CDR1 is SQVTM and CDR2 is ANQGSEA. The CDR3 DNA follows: TGCATCCCGAGGGTGGGGGCTTTCTTT. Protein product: CIPRVGAFF.

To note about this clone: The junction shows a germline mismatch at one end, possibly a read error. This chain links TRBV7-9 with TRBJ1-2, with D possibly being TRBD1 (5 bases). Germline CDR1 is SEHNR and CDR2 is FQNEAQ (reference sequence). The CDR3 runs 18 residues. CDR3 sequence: CASSLAGTGTFPRSGYTF. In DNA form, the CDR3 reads TGTGCCAGCAGTTTAGCAGGCACAGGAACCTTCCCTCGGAGTGGCTACACCTTC.

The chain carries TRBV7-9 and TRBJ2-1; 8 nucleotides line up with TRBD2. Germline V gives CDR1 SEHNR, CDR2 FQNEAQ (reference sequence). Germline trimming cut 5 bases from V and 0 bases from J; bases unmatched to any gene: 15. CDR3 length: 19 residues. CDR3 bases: TGTGCCAGCAGCCGCCGGGGGGGCCTAGGTCGTGGCTCCTACAATGAGCAGTTCTTC. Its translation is CASSRRGGLGRGSYNEQFF.

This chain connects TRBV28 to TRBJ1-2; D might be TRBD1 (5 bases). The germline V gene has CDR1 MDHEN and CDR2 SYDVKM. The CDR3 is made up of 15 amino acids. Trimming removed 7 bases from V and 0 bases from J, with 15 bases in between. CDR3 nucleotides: TGTGCCAGCAATTCACCGGGGGGAGCTAACTATGGCTACACCTTC. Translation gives CASNSPGGANYGYTF.

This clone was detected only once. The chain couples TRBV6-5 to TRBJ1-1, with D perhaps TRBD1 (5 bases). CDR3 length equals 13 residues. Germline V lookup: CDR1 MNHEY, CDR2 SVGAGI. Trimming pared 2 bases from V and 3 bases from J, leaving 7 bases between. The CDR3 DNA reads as TGTGCCAGCAGTTACGACAGCTACACTGAAGCTTTCTTT. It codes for CASSYDSYTEAFF.

CDR3 in DNA: TGTGCCAGCAGCCCTCGGGACAGCTATAATTCACCCCTCCACTTT. Protein sequence: CASSPRDSYNSPLHF. The chain carries TRBV5-5 and TRBJ1-6; 7 nucleotides line up with TRBD1. Losses at the gene ends were 4 bases for V and 3 bases for J; bases not matched to a gene: 4. Looked up from germline, CDR1 is SGHKS and CDR2 is YYEKEE (reference sequence). CDR3 size: 15 residues.

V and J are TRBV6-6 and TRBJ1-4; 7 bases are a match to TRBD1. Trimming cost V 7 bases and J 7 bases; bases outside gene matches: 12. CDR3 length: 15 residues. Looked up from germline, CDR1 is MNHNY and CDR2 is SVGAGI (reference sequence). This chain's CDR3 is CASTPGQAPGEKLFF. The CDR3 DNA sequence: TGTGCCAGCACCCCCGGACAGGCCCCGGGTGAAAAACTGTTTTTT.

CDR3 sequence: CAISRSTSGEYNEQFF. The CDR3 DNA reads TGTGCCATCAGCAGATCGACTAGCGGCGAATACAATGAGCAGTTCTTC. The V gene is TRBV10-3, the J gene TRBJ2-1, with TRBD2 matching over 9 bases. CDR3 length equals 16 residues. From germline, CDR1 is ENHRY and CDR2 SYGVKD. The V and J ends lost 6 bases and 4 bases, in that order; junction bases with no gene match: 10.

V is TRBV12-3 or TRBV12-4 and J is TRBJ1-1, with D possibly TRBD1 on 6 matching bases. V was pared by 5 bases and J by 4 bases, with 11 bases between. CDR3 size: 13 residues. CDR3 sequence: CASSQGQGTEAFF. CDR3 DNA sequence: TGTGCCAGCAGTCAGGGGCAAGGCACTGAAGCTTTCTTT.